A selection of T cell receptor beta chains follows, all from one sample in a study of cytomegalovirus exposure and HLA in healthy donors. Clones were sequenced by immunoSEQ multiplex PCR, and TCRdb holds only the in-frame ones, with some missing. This sample has around 200,000 clones; about 81% occur once, and the top ten carry less than 3%. The sequenced material came from PBMCs. Source of these receptors: a woman aged 40 to 49 in good health and CMV-seronegative. CDR3s include the opening cysteine and the closing phenylalanine or tryptophan. A D gene is named only where the DNA matches it firmly. Some rows mark clone size as missing; the rest say once, few, many or name a class of expanded clone.

J gene	D gene	clone size	V gene	CDR3 DNA	CDR3 protein
TRBJ1-5	NA	NA	TRBV7-9	TGTGCCAGCAGCTTGACAGTAAATCAGCCCCAGCATTTT	CASSLTVNQPQHF
TRBJ1-5	TRBD1	once	TRBV7-9	TGTGCCAGCGGACAGGGCAATCAGCCCCAGCATTTT	CASGQGNQPQHF
TRBJ2-7	NA	NA	TRBV5-1	TGCGCCAGCAGCGAGTACAGGGTACACGAGCAGTACTTC	CASSEYRVHEQYF
TRBJ2-1	NA	NA	TRBV7-6	TGTGCCAGCAGCTTAGTCGCTAGCTCCTACAATGAGCAGTTCTTC	CASSLVASSYNEQFF
TRBJ1-2	NA	NA	TRBV27	TGTGCCAGCAGTCCCTATGAACAGGGCTACTATGGCTACACCTTC	CASSPYEQGYYGYTF
TRBJ1-5	NA	NA	TRBV18	TGTGCCAGCTCACCGGGGACAAATGGGGCAGCCCAGCATTTT	CASSPGTNGAAQHF
TRBJ2-1	NA	NA	TRBV27	TGTGCCAGCTCCCACGGGAATGCAAATGAGCAGTTCTTC	CASSHGNANEQFF
TRBJ1-2	NA	NA	TRBV2	TGTGCCAACAACGCAGGCAACTATGGCTACACCTTC	CANNAGNYGYTF
TRBJ2-4	TRBD1	NA	TRBV15	TGTGCCACCAGCAGAGATCGCGGGACAGGGGCCTTGTCCATTCAGTACTTC	CATSRDRGTGALSIQYF
TRBJ1-1	NA	NA	TRBV7-9	TGTGCCAGCAGCTTTGGCCAGGGTGGCAGGAGCATGAACACTGAAGCTTTCTTT	CASSFGQGGRSMNTEAFF
TRBJ2-3	NA	NA	TRBV28	TGTGCCAGCAGTTCCTCCACCCATCGGGGGATAGATACGCAGTATTTT	CASSSSTHRGIDTQYF
TRBJ1-1	TRBD1	NA	TRBV28	TGTGCCGTACTAGACCCCAGGGGGTGGTACGACACTGAAGCTTTCTTT	CAVLDPRGWYDTEAFF
TRBJ1-3	NA	NA	TRBV5-1	TGCGCCAGCAGCTTGGCCGGGACACGCTTCGGAAACACCATATATTTT	CASSLAGTRFGNTIYF
TRBJ2-1	NA	NA	TRBV10-3	TGTGCCATCAGCCACTCAACCGATGAGCAGTTCTTC	CAISHSTDEQFF
TRBJ2-3	NA	NA	TRBV7-2	TGTGCCAGCAACGATCCGGGTCAGACGCAGTATTTT	CASNDPGQTQYF
TRBJ1-1	TRBD1	once	TRBV29-1	TGCAGCGTAGAACAGGGGGCGGACACTGAAGCTTTCTTT	CSVEQGADTEAFF
TRBJ1-1	TRBD1	NA	TRBV9	TGTGCCAGCAGCGCCCGGGACAGGGTGGATTATAACACTGAAGCTTTCTTT	CASSARDRVDYNTEAFF
TRBJ2-7	TRBD2	NA	TRBV6-1	TGTGCCAGCAGTGAGGGCGGGAGACCCTACGAGCAGTACTTC	CASSEGGRPYEQYF
TRBJ1-1	NA	NA	TRBV30	TGTGCCTGGAGTGTGATCGAGGGAACTGAAGCTTTCTTT	CAWSVIEGTEAFF
TRBJ2-7	NA	NA	TRBV2	TGTGCCAGCAGTGAAGGGCCACCGGGGAACTACGAGCAGTACTTC	CASSEGPPGNYEQYF